The rows below give T cell receptor beta chains drawn from one sample of a study of blood T cell repertoires in COVID-19. Using immunoSEQ multiplex PCR, the repertoire was profiled, and TCRdb retains in-frame clones only, with some absent. The repertoire holds about 83,000 clones, with roughly 88% as singletons. The sample comprised peripheral blood. Receptors were obtained from a man aged 45 to 65 with active COVID-19. The CDR3 runs from the conserved cysteine through the conserved F or W. Each record gives: D gene, J gene, V gene, clone size, CDR3 protein, CDR3 DNA. The D gene is left open where the match is weak. Where a row states a size, it is once, few, many or the class of an expanded clone; other rows omit it.

- TRBJ1-5 TRBV5-1 - CASSLKPGNQPQHF TGCGCCAGCAGCTTAAAGCCGGGCAATCAGCCCCAGCATTTT
TRBD1 TRBJ1-6 TRBV12-3/TRBV12-4 few CASSLTGDSPLHF TGTGCCAGCAGTCTGACAGGGGATTCACCCCTCCACTTT
- TRBJ1-1 TRBV4-3 few CASSQDPGGSRPEAFF TGCGCCAGCAGCCAAGATCCCGGGGGGAGCAGACCAGAAGCTTTCTTT
- TRBJ1-2 TRBV2 - CASGGVAGYGYTF TGTGCCAGCGGGGGGGTAGCAGGCTATGGCTACACCTTC
- TRBJ1-5 TRBV2 - CASRPSGNHNQPQHF TGTGCCAGCAGACCTTCCGGGAACCACAATCAGCCCCAGCATTTT
TRBD2 TRBJ2-1 TRBV28 - CASSFSRGRASGEQFF TGTGCCAGCAGTTTCTCTCGCGGGAGGGCCTCTGGTGAGCAGTTCTTC
TRBD1 TRBJ1-1 TRBV4-3 - CASSRRQGAEAFF TGCGCCAGCAGCCGCAGACAGGGCGCGGAAGCTTTCTTT
- TRBJ2-7 TRBV11-2 - CASSLAYSDSFLYEQYF TGTGCCAGCAGCTTAGCCTACTCCGACAGTTTCCTCTACGAGCAGTACTTC
- TRBJ2-1 TRBV4-1 - CASSQDYGASSYNEQFF TGCGCCAGCAGCCAAGATTACGGTGCGAGCTCCTACAATGAGCAGTTCTTC
- TRBJ1-1 TRBV18 - CASSPLGGRDTEAFF TGTGCCAGCTCACCACTCGGGGGGCGGGACACTGAAGCTTTCTTT
- TRBJ1-3 TRBV15 - CATSRDRGARSGNTIYF TGTGCCACCAGCAGAGATCGGGGGGCTCGCTCTGGAAACACCATATATTTT
- TRBJ1-6 TRBV6-5 - CASRSEARNNSPLHF TGTGCCAGCAGATCCGAGGCGCGGAATAATTCACCCCTCCACTTT
- TRBJ2-2 TRBV29-1 - CSVGRQANTGELFF TGCAGCGTTGGACGACAGGCGAACACCGGGGAGCTGTTTTTT
- TRBJ1-1 TRBV5-6 - CASSLGLRNTEAFF TGTGCCAGCAGCCTGGGACTTAGGAACACTGAAGCTTTCTTT
- TRBJ1-3 TRBV9 - CASSVALTGISGNTIYF TGTGCCAGCAGCGTAGCCCTTACAGGCATCTCTGGAAACACCATATATTTT
TRBD1 TRBJ1-6 TRBV7-9 once CASSLGDRHIHF TGTGCCAGCAGCTTAGGGGACAGGCACATCCACTTT
TRBD1 TRBJ2-1 TRBV7-8 - CASSPGTGGRTFNEQFF TGTGCCAGCAGCCCGGGGACAGGGGGCCGGACGTTCAATGAGCAGTTCTTC
- TRBJ1-1 TRBV7-9 - CASSLPPPWSTEAFF TGTGCCAGCAGCTTACCCCCGCCTTGGAGCACTGAAGCTTTCTTT
TRBD2 TRBJ2-1 TRBV12-5 - CASGLGGSAYNEQFF TGTGCTAGTGGTTTGGGCGGGAGCGCCTACAATGAGCAGTTCTTC
- TRBJ1-1 TRBV3-1/TRBV3-2 - CASRGADEAFF TGTGCCAGCAGGGGGGCGGATGAAGCTTTCTTT
- TRBJ1-2 TRBV5-4 - CASSFPDKGGMDYGYTF TGTGCCAGCAGCTTCCCCGACAAGGGGGGGATGGACTATGGCTACACCTTC
- TRBJ1-1 TRBV28 - CASSLSSDSKAFF TGTGCCAGCAGTTTATCATCCGACTCTAAAGCTTTCTTT
TRBD1 TRBJ2-7 TRBV28 - CASRLPGQGAYEQYF TGTGCCAGCAGACTACCGGGACAGGGGGCTTACGAGCAGTACTTC
- TRBJ1-2 TRBV14 - CASSQDRGSDYTF TGTGCCAGCAGCCAAGACAGGGGTAGTGACTACACCTTC
- TRBJ2-6 TRBV7-3 - CASSRGSGANVLTF TGTGCCAGCAGCCGGGGAAGCGGGGCCAACGTCCTGACTTTC
- TRBJ1-5 TRBV6-5 - CASSFPSNQPQHF TGTGCCAGCAGTTTTCCGAGCAATCAGCCCCAGCATTTT
- TRBJ1-6 TRBV5-4 once CASSLAAGAQHSPLHF TGTGCCAGCAGCTTGGCAGCTGGGGCCCAACATTCACCCCTCCACTTT
TRBD1 TRBJ1-2 TRBV7-9 - CASSLGRDRECF TGTGCCAGCAGCTTAGGCCGGGACAGGGAGTGTTTC
- TRBJ2-7 TRBV11-2 - CASSPEGLPYEQYF TGTGCCAGCAGCCCTGAGGGACTCCCCTACGAGCAGTACTTC
- TRBJ2-7 TRBV19 - CASSMGVSAGYEQYF TGTGCCAGTAGTATGGGGGTTTCCGCGGGGTACGAGCAGTACTTC
- TRBJ1-5 TRBV27 - CASSNPPGASPSNQPQHF TGTGCCAGCAGCAACCCCCCAGGGGCAAGCCCTAGCAATCAGCCCCAGCATTTT
- TRBJ1-1 TRBV9 - CASSPGGTATEAFF TGTGCCAGCAGTCCCGGAGGTACGGCCACTGAAGCTTTCTTT
TRBD1 TRBJ1-2 TRBV5-4 - CASRSDRVYGYTF TGTGCCAGCAGGTCGGACAGGGTCTATGGCTACACCTTC
TRBD2 TRBJ2-2 TRBV11-3 once CASSLDRGGLNTGELFF TGTGCCAGCAGCTTAGATCGCGGGGGGCTAAACACCGGGGAGCTGTTTTTT
- TRBJ1-2 TRBV28 - CASRSSDRYGYTF TGTGCCAGCCGGTCCAGCGATCGCTATGGCTACACCTTC
- TRBJ1-1 TRBV7-2 - CASSLDRNTEAFF TGTGCCAGCAGCTTAGACAGGAACACTGAAGCTTTCTTT
TRBD1 TRBJ1-2 TRBV7-9 - CASSPVGQGNGPYGYTF TGTGCCAGCAGCCCAGTGGGACAGGGGAATGGACCTTATGGCTACACCTTC
TRBD1 TRBJ2-3 TRBV3-1/TRBV3-2 - CASSQEPGQADTQYF TGTGCCAGCAGCCAAGAACCGGGACAGGCAGATACGCAGTATTTT
- TRBJ2-5 TRBV7-9 - CASSLAGSKGETQYF TGTGCCAGCAGCTTAGCCGGGAGTAAGGGAGAGACCCAGTACTTC
- TRBJ1-3 TRBV9 - CASSVASGAGNTIYF TGTGCCAGCAGCGTAGCTAGCGGGGCTGGAAACACCATATATTTT
TRBD2 TRBJ2-1 TRBV30 - CAWRTRLAGAYNEQFF TGTGCCTGGAGAACCCGTCTAGCGGGGGCCTACAATGAGCAGTTCTTC
TRBD2 TRBJ2-2 TRBV2 once CASSAGLAGGPNTGELFF TGTGCCAGCAGTGCAGGACTAGCGGGAGGGCCGAACACCGGGGAGCTGTTTTTT
- TRBJ1-4 TRBV7-3 few CASSLTPDEKLFF TGTGCCAGCAGCTTAACTCCGGATGAAAAACTGTTTTTT
TRBD1 TRBJ1-3 TRBV7-6 - CASSLGQGGSNTIYF TGTGCCAGCAGCTTAGGTCAAGGGGGCTCGAACACCATATATTTT
TRBD2 TRBJ2-5 TRBV7-2 - CASSLGLAGGQETQYF TGTGCCAGCAGCTTAGGGCTAGCGGGGGGGCAAGAGACCCAGTACTTC
- TRBJ2-1 TRBV11-1 - CASSQSLRNEQFF TGTGCCAGCAGCCAATCCCTCAGAAATGAGCAGTTCTTC
- TRBJ2-5 TRBV25-1 - CASSESLIAAPWGTQYF TGTGCCAGCAGTGAATCATTGATAGCGGCCCCTTGGGGGACCCAGTACTTC
TRBD1 TRBJ2-1 TRBV5-5 - CASRLTGVVVNEQFF TGTGCCAGCAGACTAACAGGGGTGGTTGTCAATGAGCAGTTCTTC
- TRBJ1-1 TRBV9 - CASSVRGVNTEAFF TGTGCCAGCAGCGTAAGGGGCGTGAACACTGAAGCTTTCTTT
- TRBJ2-3 TRBV28 once CASSFPSALTDTQYF TGTGCCAGCAGTTTCCCTAGCGCCCTCACAGATACGCAGTATTTT
- TRBJ2-5 TRBV7-3 - CASSLTARETQYF TGTGCCAGCAGCTTAACAGCTAGAGAGACCCAGTACTTC
TRBD2 TRBJ2-3 TRBV28 - CASSRPGLAVTDTQYF TGTGCCAGCAGTCGGCCGGGACTAGCTGTCACAGATACGCAGTATTTT
- TRBJ1-6 TRBV19 - CASSFGGRNSPLHF TGTGCCAGTAGCTTCGGGGGTCGGAATTCACCCCTCCACTTT
- TRBJ2-7 TRBV6-5 once CASSSTGRYEQYF TGTGCCAGCAGCTCCACAGGCCGGTACGAGCAGTACTTC
- TRBJ2-3 TRBV18 - CASSPPSHTDTQYF TGTGCCAGCTCACCACCGAGCCACACAGATACGCAGTATTTT
- TRBJ2-3 TRBV7-3 - CASRSTGVSTDTQYF TGTGCCAGCAGATCGACAGGAGTTTCCACAGATACGCAGTATTTT
- TRBJ2-7 TRBV9 - CASSPTGIEQYF TGTGCCAGCAGCCCCACAGGGATCGAGCAGTACTTC
TRBD1 TRBJ2-2 TRBV19 - CASSVTGAAGELFF TGTGCCAGTAGTGTAACAGGGGCCGCCGGGGAGCTGTTTTTT
- TRBJ2-7 TRBV7-8 - CASSGRYEQYF TGTGCCAGCAGCGGCCGCTACGAGCAGTACTTC
TRBD1 TRBJ1-2 TRBV25-1 - CASSETGVPYGYTF TGTGCCAGCAGTGAGACAGGGGTGCCCTATGGCTACACCTTC